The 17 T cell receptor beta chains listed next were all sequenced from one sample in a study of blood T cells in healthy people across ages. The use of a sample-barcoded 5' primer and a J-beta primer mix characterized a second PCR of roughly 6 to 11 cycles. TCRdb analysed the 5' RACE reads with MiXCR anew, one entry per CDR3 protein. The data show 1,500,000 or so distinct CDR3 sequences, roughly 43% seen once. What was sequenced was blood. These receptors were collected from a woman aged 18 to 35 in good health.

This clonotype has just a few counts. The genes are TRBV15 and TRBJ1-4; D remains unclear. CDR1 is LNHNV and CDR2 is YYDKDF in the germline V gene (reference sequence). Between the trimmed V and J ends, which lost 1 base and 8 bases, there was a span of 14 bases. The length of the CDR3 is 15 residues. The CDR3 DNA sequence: TGTGCCACCAGCAGAGGATCGAGCGGGGAAGAAAAACTGTTTTTT. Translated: CATSRGSSGEEKLFF.

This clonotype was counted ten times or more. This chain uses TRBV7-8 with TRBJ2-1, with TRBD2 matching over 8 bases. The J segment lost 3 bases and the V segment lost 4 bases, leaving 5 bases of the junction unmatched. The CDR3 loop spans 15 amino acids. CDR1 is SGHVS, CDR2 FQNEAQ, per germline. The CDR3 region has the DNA TGTGCCAGCAGCTCCGGGACTAGTGTCTACAATGAGCAGTTCTTC. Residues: CASSSGTSVYNEQFF. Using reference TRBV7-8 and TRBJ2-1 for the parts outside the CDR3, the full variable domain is GAGVSQSPRYKVAKRGQDVALRCDPISGHVSLFWYQQALGQGPEFLTYFQNEAQLDKSGLPSDRFFAERPEGSVSTLKIQRTQQEDSAVYLCASSSGTSVYNEQFFGPGTRLTVL.

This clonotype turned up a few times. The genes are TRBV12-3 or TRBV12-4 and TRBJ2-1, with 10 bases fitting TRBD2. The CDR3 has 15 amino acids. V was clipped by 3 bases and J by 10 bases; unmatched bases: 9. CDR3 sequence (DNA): TGTGCCAGCAGTTTGGCCTTAGCGGGAGGAATGGAGCAGTTCTTC. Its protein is CASSLALAGGMEQFF.

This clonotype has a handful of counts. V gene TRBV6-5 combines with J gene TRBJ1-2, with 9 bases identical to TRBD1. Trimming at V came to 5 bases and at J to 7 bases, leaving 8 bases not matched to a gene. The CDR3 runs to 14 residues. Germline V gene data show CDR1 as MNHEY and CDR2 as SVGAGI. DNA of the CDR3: TGTGCCAGCAGTCCTCGGACAGGGGATGTTGGCTACACCTTC. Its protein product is CASSPRTGDVGYTF.

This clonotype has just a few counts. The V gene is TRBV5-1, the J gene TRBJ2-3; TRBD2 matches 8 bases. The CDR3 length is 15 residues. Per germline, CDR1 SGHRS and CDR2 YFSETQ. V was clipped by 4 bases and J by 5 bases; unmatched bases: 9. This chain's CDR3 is CASSLTAGVLDTQYF. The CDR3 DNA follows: TGCGCCAGCAGCCTAACAGCGGGAGTTCTAGATACGCAGTATTTT.

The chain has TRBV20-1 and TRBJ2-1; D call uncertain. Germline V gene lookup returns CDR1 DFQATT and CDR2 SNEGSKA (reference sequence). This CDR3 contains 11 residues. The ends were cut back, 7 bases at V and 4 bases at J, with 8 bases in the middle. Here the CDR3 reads CSGAEYNEQFF. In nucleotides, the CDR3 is TGCAGTGGGGCAGAATACAATGAGCAGTTCTTC.

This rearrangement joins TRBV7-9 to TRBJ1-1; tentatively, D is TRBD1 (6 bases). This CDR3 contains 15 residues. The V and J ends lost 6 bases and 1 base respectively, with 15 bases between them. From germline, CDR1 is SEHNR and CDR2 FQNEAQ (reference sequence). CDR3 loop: CASSPRSQGNTEAFF. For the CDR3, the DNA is TGTGCCAGCAGTCCGAGATCACAGGGGAACACTGAAGCTTTCTTT.

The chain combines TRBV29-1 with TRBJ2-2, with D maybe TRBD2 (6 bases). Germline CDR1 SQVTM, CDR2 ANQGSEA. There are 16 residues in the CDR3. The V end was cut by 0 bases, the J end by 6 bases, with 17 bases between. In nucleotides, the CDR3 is TGCAGCGTTGAAGATGGTGGGAGCCCGGGGGCCGGGGAGCTGTTTTTT. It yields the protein CSVEDGGSPGAGELFF.

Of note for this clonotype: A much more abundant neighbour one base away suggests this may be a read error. Here the CDR3 DNA reads TGTACCAGCAGTGCGACTAACTATGGCTACACCTTC. Protein sequence: CTSSATNYGYTF. J is TRBJ1-2 and V is TRBV12-3 or TRBV12-4; D not certain. This CDR3 is 12 amino acids long.

CDR3 in amino acids: CASSIDDYGYTF. In DNA, the CDR3 is TGTGCCAGCAGCATAGACGACTATGGCTACACCTTC. The chain couples TRBV7-2 to TRBJ1-2; unclear D gene. This CDR3 contains 12 residues. CDR1 is SGHTA, CDR2 FQGNSA, per germline. Trimming took 5 bases from V and 3 from J, leaving 7 bases between them.

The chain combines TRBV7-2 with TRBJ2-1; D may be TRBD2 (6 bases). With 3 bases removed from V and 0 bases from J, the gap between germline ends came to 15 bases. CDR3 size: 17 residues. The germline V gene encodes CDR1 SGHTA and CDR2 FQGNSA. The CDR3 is CASSLGGAQSSYNEQFF. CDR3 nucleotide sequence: TGTGCCAGCAGCTTGGGCGGGGCCCAAAGCTCCTACAATGAGCAGTTCTTC.

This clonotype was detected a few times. This chain's CDR3 is CASSFGDNPKNIQYF. CDR3 nucleotide sequence: TGTGCCAGCAGCTTTGGAGACAATCCCAAAAACATTCAGTACTTC. The chain uses TRBV5-5 and TRBJ2-4; D is uncertain. This CDR3 comprises 15 residues. V gave up 2 bases and J gave up 2 bases, with 11 bases separating them. The germline gives CDR1 SGHKS, CDR2 YYEKEE (reference sequence).

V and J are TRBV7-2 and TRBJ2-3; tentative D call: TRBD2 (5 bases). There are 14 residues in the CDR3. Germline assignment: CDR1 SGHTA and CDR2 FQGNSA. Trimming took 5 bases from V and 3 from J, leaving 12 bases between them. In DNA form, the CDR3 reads TGTGCCAGCAGCGTCACGCGGGCTACAGATACGCAGTATTTT. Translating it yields CASSVTRATDTQYF. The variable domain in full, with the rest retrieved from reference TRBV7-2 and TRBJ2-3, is GAGVSQSPSNKVTEKGKDVELRCDPISGHTALYWYRQSLGQGLEFLIYFQGNSAPDKSGLPSDRFSAERTGGSVSTLTIQRTQQEDSAVYLCASSVTRATDTQYFGPGTRLTVL.

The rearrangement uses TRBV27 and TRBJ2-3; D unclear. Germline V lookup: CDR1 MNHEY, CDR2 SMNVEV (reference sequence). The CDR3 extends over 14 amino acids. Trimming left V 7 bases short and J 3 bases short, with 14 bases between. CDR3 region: CASKNWRNTDTQYF. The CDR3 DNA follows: TGTGCCAGCAAGAACTGGCGCAATACAGATACGCAGTATTTT.

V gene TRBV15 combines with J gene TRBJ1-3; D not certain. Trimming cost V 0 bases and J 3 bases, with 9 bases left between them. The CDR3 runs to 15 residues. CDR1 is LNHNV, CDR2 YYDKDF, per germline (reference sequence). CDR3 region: CATSRDGRYGNTIYF. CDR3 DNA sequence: TGTGCCACCAGCAGAGATGGGCGGTATGGAAACACCATATATTTT.

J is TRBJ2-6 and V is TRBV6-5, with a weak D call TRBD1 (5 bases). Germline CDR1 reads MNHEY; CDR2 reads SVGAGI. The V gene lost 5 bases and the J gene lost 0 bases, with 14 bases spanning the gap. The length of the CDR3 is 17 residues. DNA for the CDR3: TGTGCCAGCAGTCCCAGGGTATTGACCTCTGGGGCCAACGTCCTGACTTTC. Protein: CASSPRVLTSGANVLTF.

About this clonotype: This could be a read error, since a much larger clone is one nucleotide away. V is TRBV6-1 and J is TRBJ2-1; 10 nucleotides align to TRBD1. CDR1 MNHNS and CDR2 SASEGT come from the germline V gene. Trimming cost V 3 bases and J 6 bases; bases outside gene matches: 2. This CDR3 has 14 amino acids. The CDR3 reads CASSEGQGCNEQFF. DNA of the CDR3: TGTGCCAGCAGTGAGGGACAGGGGTGCAATGAGCAGTTCTTC.